A single sample is the source of the 10 T cell receptor beta chains below, sequenced in a study of vaccination and CD4 T cells after COVID-19. Their antigens remain unidentified. The Oncomine TCR Beta short-read assay generated sequence data from the DNA of cultured CD4+ T cells. Using its own MiXCR run on the PCR reads, TCRdb lists one record per CDR3 protein. The table lists about 13,000 distinct CDR3 sequences, over 40% of them singletons. Treatment specified: approximately 10-day PBMC culture with coronavirus spike peptide pools or control peptides (ViraFEST assay). Source material: CD4+ T cells from blood, cultured in vitro. The receptors were gathered from a human donor who had recovered from COVID-19.

The chain joins TRBV20-1 to TRBJ1-2, with 10 bases that match TRBD1. There are 14 residues in the CDR3. Germline CDR1 is DFQATT and CDR2 is SNEGSKA (reference sequence). CDR3 region: CSVPDRGRFGGYTF. The DNA for the CDR3 is TGCAGCGTCCCCGACAGGGGGCGGTTTGGGGGCTACACCTTC.

The table lists this clonotype with a few counts. This chain links TRBV20-1 with TRBJ2-3; D is undetermined. Germline CDR1 and CDR2: DFQATT and SNEGSKA (reference sequence). This CDR3 has 17 amino acids. Trimming pared 3 bases from V and 2 bases from J, leaving 21 bases between. CDR3 residues: CSASPLDRRRPTDTQYF. CDR3 in DNA: TGCAGTGCTAGCCCGTTGGATCGTAGAAGGCCCACAGATACGCAGTATTTT.

The chain joins TRBV7-8 to TRBJ1-5; no reliable D call. Germline V lookup: CDR1 SGHVS, CDR2 FQNEAQ. V was clipped by 4 bases and J by 6 bases, with 13 bases between them. The CDR3 totals 14 residues. The CDR3 DNA reads TGTGCCAGCAGCTGGGCCTCCTGGGGTCAGCCCCAGCATTTT. Encoded protein: CASSWASWGQPQHF.

This clonotype appeared a few times. J is TRBJ2-7 and V is TRBV4-1, with 10 bases that match TRBD2. The germline V gene has CDR1 MGHRA and CDR2 YSYEKL. CDR3 length: 15 residues. V gave up 4 bases and J gave up 6 bases; unmatched junction bases: 9. DNA of the CDR3: TGCGCCAGCAGCCTTGGACTAGCGGCGCCCTCCGAGCAGTACTTC. This gives the protein CASSLGLAAPSEQYF.

V and J are TRBV20-1 and TRBJ1-1; TRBD1 might be the D (5 bases). V lost 2 bases to trimming and J lost 8 bases, with 30 bases between them. Germline V CDR1 and CDR2: DFQATT, SNEGSKA (reference sequence). The CDR3 is 18 amino acids. CDR3 bases: TGCAGTGCTAGACCGCAATTTATCCGGGACCCCTCTTTTCGAGAAGCTTTCTTT. Protein: CSARPQFIRDPSFREAFF.

This clonotype was seen a few times. V gene TRBV11-2 combines with J gene TRBJ1-2; possible D gene TRBD1, 5 bases. CDR1 SGHAT and CDR2 FQNNGV come from the germline V gene. The CDR3 length is 12 residues. The ends were cut back, 5 bases at V and 8 bases at J, with 12 bases in the middle. DNA of the CDR3: TGTGCCAGCAGCCGAAGGGGTGCCGGCTACACCTTC. Its translation is CASSRRGAGYTF.

This clonotype was counted between two and nine times. The chain employs TRBV6-1 and TRBJ2-1, with a possible D match to TRBD2 (5 bases). The CDR3 covers 17 residues. Germline values: CDR1 MNHNS, CDR2 SASEGT. V was clipped by 6 bases and J by 0 bases, with 18 bases between them. This CDR3 reads CASRPSTRRSSYNEQFF. The CDR3 DNA reads as TGTGCCAGCAGACCCAGTACGCGGAGGAGCTCCTACAATGAGCAGTTCTTC.

V usage is TRBV7-7 and J usage is TRBJ2-1, with 14 bases identical to TRBD2. The CDR3 consists of 15 residues. CDR1 SSHAT and CDR2 FNYEAQ come from the germline V gene (reference sequence). The V and J ends lost 5 bases and 9 bases, in that order; junction bases with no gene match: 6. The CDR3: CASSARLAGGGEQFF. The CDR3 DNA reads TGTGCCAGCAGCGCGAGACTAGCGGGAGGGGGTGAGCAGTTCTTC.

The CDR3 is CASSLVTGSEQFF. The CDR3 nucleotides are TGCGCCAGCAGCTTGGTTACGGGGAGTGAGCAGTTCTTC. The chain has TRBV5-1 and TRBJ2-1; a weak D match, TRBD2 (5 bases). The CDR3 totals 13 residues. CDR1 is SGHRS, CDR2 YFSETQ, per germline. V was shortened by 0 bases and J by 9 bases, with 10 bases between the two germline ends.

The chain joins TRBV10-3 to TRBJ2-2; 7 positions agree with TRBD1. CDR1 is ENHRY and CDR2 is SYGVKD in the germline V gene. This CDR3 has 16 residues. J gave up 3 bases and V 0 bases, and 4 bases lay outside the gene matches. The CDR3 sequence is CAISESMGQHTGELFF. The DNA for the CDR3 is TGTGCCATCAGTGAGTCGATGGGACAGCACACCGGGGAGCTGTTTTTT.